This is a list of T cell receptor beta chains from one sample in a study of Ad26.COV2.S vaccination and SARS-CoV-2 variants. Profiled with immunoSEQ multiplex PCR; TCRdb holds only in-frame clones, not every one. The sample comprises hundreds of thousands of clones, roughly 84% of which are singletons, and 3.4% rests with the top ten. Material: peripheral blood, obtained in a trial of Ad26.COV2.S vaccine versus placebo. The source is a person aged 18 to 65 who received the Ad26.COV2.S COVID-19 vaccine or a placebo. Each CDR3 is given with its conserved first and last residue. D genes are given only for firm matches. Clone sizes are given selectively: once, few, many, or a class where the clone is expanded.

d_gene: -
abundance: -
v_gene: TRBV19
j_gene: TRBJ2-3
CDR3aa: CASSPGTSTDTQYF
CDR3nt: TGTGCCAGTAGTCCAGGGACTAGCACAGATACGCAGTATTTT

d_gene: -
abundance: -
v_gene: TRBV13
j_gene: TRBJ1-2
CDR3aa: CASNKGGGNYGYTF
CDR3nt: TGTGCCAGCAACAAGGGGGGAGGTAACTATGGCTACACCTTC

d_gene: TRBD1
abundance: once
v_gene: TRBV4-2
j_gene: TRBJ1-1
CDR3aa: CASSGRTGMTTEAFF
CDR3nt: TGTGCCAGCAGCGGTCGGACAGGGATGACGACTGAAGCTTTCTTT

d_gene: -
abundance: -
v_gene: TRBV6-5
j_gene: TRBJ1-4
CDR3aa: CASRSTGISEKLFF
CDR3nt: TGTGCCAGCAGAAGCACAGGTATTTCGGAAAAACTGTTTTTT

d_gene: -
abundance: -
v_gene: TRBV6-1
j_gene: TRBJ1-6
CDR3aa: CASSEALSPLHF
CDR3nt: TGTGCCAGCAGTGAAGCTCTTTCACCCCTCCACTTT

d_gene: -
abundance: once
v_gene: TRBV6-2/TRBV6-3
j_gene: TRBJ2-5
CDR3aa: CASSYSIYAGPKETQYF
CDR3nt: TGTGCCAGCAGTTACTCGATTTATGCAGGACCTAAAGAGACCCAGTACTTC

d_gene: TRBD2
abundance: -
v_gene: TRBV30
j_gene: TRBJ2-1
CDR3aa: CAWSEGYQLAIYNEQFF
CDR3nt: TGTGCCTGGAGTGAGGGCTACCAACTAGCGATTTACAATGAGCAGTTCTTC

d_gene: -
abundance: -
v_gene: TRBV12-3/TRBV12-4
j_gene: TRBJ1-2
CDR3aa: CASSPGYLYGYTF
CDR3nt: TGTGCCAGCAGCCCAGGGTATCTCTATGGCTACACCTTC

d_gene: -
abundance: -
v_gene: TRBV9
j_gene: TRBJ1-1
CDR3aa: CASSLQAGLNTEAFF
CDR3nt: TGTGCCAGCAGTCTTCAGGCAGGGCTGAACACTGAAGCTTTCTTT

d_gene: -
abundance: -
v_gene: TRBV5-4
j_gene: TRBJ1-4
CDR3aa: CASSLGRGTNEKLFF
CDR3nt: TGTGCCAGCAGCTTGGGCAGGGGCACTAATGAAAAACTGTTTTTT

d_gene: TRBD2
abundance: once
v_gene: TRBV9
j_gene: TRBJ2-3
CDR3aa: CASSEGLVLDTQYF
CDR3nt: TGTGCCAGCAGCGAAGGACTAGTCTTGGATACGCAGTATTTT

d_gene: -
abundance: -
v_gene: TRBV21-1
j_gene: TRBJ1-3
CDR3aa: CASSKEGTGARGNTIYF
CDR3nt: TGTGCCAGCAGCAAAGAGGGGACAGGGGCGCGTGGAAACACCATATATTTT

d_gene: TRBD1
abundance: -
v_gene: TRBV30
j_gene: TRBJ2-6
CDR3aa: CAWSPPGGFRSGANVLTF
CDR3nt: TGTGCCTGGAGTCCCCCAGGGGGATTCCGTTCCGGGGCCAACGTCCTGACTTTC

d_gene: TRBD1
abundance: -
v_gene: TRBV5-1
j_gene: TRBJ1-3
CDR3aa: CATPGQGLSEGGNTIYF
CDR3nt: TGCGCCACCCCGGGACAGGGGCTCTCTGAGGGTGGAAACACCATATATTTT

d_gene: -
abundance: -
v_gene: TRBV12-2
j_gene: TRBJ1-2
CDR3aa: CASRLVRTGGCGYTF
CDR3nt: TGTGCAAGTCGCTTAGTGCGGACAGGGGGATGTGGCTACACCTTC

d_gene: TRBD2
abundance: once
v_gene: TRBV4-2
j_gene: TRBJ2-1
CDR3aa: CASSQGAGTSDHEQFF
CDR3nt: TGTGCCAGCAGCCAAGGTGCCGGGACTAGCGATCATGAGCAGTTCTTC

d_gene: TRBD1
abundance: -
v_gene: TRBV19
j_gene: TRBJ1-2
CDR3aa: CASSVQGALGYTF
CDR3nt: TGTGCCAGTAGCGTACAGGGGGCGCTGGGCTACACCTTC

d_gene: TRBD2
abundance: -
v_gene: TRBV5-1
j_gene: TRBJ2-7
CDR3aa: CASSLGGTSGSSYEQYF
CDR3nt: TGCGCCAGCAGCTTGGGGGGGACTAGCGGAAGCTCCTACGAGCAGTACTTC

d_gene: TRBD1
abundance: -
v_gene: TRBV5-1
j_gene: TRBJ1-3
CDR3aa: CASSLGPTGGSGNTIYF
CDR3nt: TGCGCCAGCAGCTTGGGCCCTACAGGGGGCTCTGGAAACACCATATATTTT

d_gene: -
abundance: -
v_gene: TRBV27
j_gene: TRBJ2-7
CDR3aa: CASSLANSYEQYF
CDR3nt: TGTGCCAGCAGTTTAGCGAACTCCTACGAGCAGTACTTC

d_gene: -
abundance: -
v_gene: TRBV7-2
j_gene: TRBJ1-4
CDR3aa: CASSADYEKLFF
CDR3nt: TGTGCCAGCAGCGCGGACTATGAAAAACTGTTTTTT

d_gene: -
abundance: -
v_gene: TRBV10-3
j_gene: TRBJ1-4
CDR3aa: CATSPSLNEKLFF
CDR3nt: TGTGCCACCTCCCCCAGTCTTAATGAAAAACTGTTTTTT

d_gene: -
abundance: -
v_gene: TRBV5-1
j_gene: TRBJ2-7
CDR3aa: CASSSGLPHEQYF
CDR3nt: TGCGCCAGCAGCTCGGGCCTTCCCCACGAGCAGTACTTC

d_gene: -
abundance: -
v_gene: TRBV30
j_gene: TRBJ1-1
CDR3aa: CAWSKGGRTEAFF
CDR3nt: TGTGCCTGGAGCAAGGGGGGCCGGACTGAAGCTTTCTTT

d_gene: -
abundance: -
v_gene: TRBV11-2
j_gene: TRBJ1-6
CDR3aa: CASSFYRGDSPLHF
CDR3nt: TGTGCCAGCTCGTTCTACCGAGGGGATTCACCCCTCCACTTT

d_gene: -
abundance: -
v_gene: TRBV19
j_gene: TRBJ1-6
CDR3aa: CASSISGVQNSPLHF
CDR3nt: TGTGCCAGTAGTATATCAGGTGTCCAGAATTCACCCCTCCACTTT

d_gene: -
abundance: few
v_gene: TRBV20-1
j_gene: TRBJ2-5
CDR3aa: CSAASQETQYF
CDR3nt: TGCAGTGCCGCCTCGCAAGAGACCCAGTACTTC

d_gene: -
abundance: -
v_gene: TRBV18
j_gene: TRBJ2-7
CDR3aa: CASSTNPGDYEQYF
CDR3nt: TGTGCCAGCTCAACGAACCCCGGGGACTACGAGCAGTACTTC

d_gene: TRBD1
abundance: -
v_gene: TRBV30
j_gene: TRBJ2-3
CDR3aa: CATSTGGVDTQYF
CDR3nt: TGTGCCACCTCGACAGGGGGCGTAGATACGCAGTATTTT

d_gene: TRBD2
abundance: -
v_gene: TRBV7-8
j_gene: TRBJ2-1
CDR3aa: CASSILSGGLSYNEQFF
CDR3nt: TGTGCCAGCAGCATCCTTAGCGGGGGCCTCTCCTACAATGAGCAGTTCTTC

d_gene: TRBD1
abundance: -
v_gene: TRBV6-4
j_gene: TRBJ2-2
CDR3aa: CASSPGQGLSFTGELFF
CDR3nt: TGTGCCAGCAGTCCGGGACAGGGCCTTAGTTTCACCGGGGAGCTGTTTTTT

d_gene: -
abundance: -
v_gene: TRBV21-1
j_gene: TRBJ2-7
CDR3aa: CASSKGPYEQYF
CDR3nt: TGTGCCAGCAGCAAGGGACCTTACGAGCAGTACTTC

d_gene: -
abundance: -
v_gene: TRBV5-1
j_gene: TRBJ1-6
CDR3aa: CASSLEGHSPLHF
CDR3nt: TGCGCCAGCAGCTTGGAGGGGCATTCACCCCTCCACTTT

d_gene: -
abundance: -
v_gene: TRBV5-8
j_gene: TRBJ1-4
CDR3aa: CASSLGGPSREKLFF
CDR3nt: TGTGCCAGCAGCTTGGGGGGCCCGAGTCGGGAAAAACTGTTTTTT

d_gene: -
abundance: many
v_gene: TRBV6-6
j_gene: TRBJ1-6
CDR3aa: CASSPRGVMRESYNSPLHF
CDR3nt: TGTGCCAGCAGTCCACGGGGCGTGATGAGGGAGTCCTATAATTCACCCCTCCACTTT

d_gene: -
abundance: -
v_gene: TRBV12-5
j_gene: TRBJ1-4
CDR3aa: CASGLGRANEKLFF
CDR3nt: TGTGCTAGTGGTTTGGGCAGGGCTAATGAAAAACTGTTTTTT